This T cell receptor beta chain came from a study of T cell repertoires in cytomegalovirus infection. On the study more broadly: CMV infection plus the matching HLA type was flagged by public TCR beta signatures. General study findings and limits: Carriage of CMV together with the relevant HLA was identifiable through cumulative public TCR beta family frequency. What dominated the ex vivo response were HLA-C-restricted CMV-specific TCR beta clonotypes.

TCRdb reprocessed the reads with MiXCR, giving one entry per CDR3 protein. Among some 390,000 distinct CDR3 sequences listed, 15% to 20% were seen once. In its sample, this clonotype was seen a few times. Its antigen is currently unknown. The CDR3 is made up of 15 amino acids. V dropped 6 bases and J dropped 1 base, with 16 bases sitting between them. Germline CDR1 and CDR2: SNHLY and FYNNEI. Sequencing was done on a sample of PBMCs. V is TRBV2 and J is TRBJ2-7, with a weak D call TRBD1 (6 bases). The TCR comes from a human donor in good health (CMV status not recorded). Some clones in this sample may be carry-over from other donors' samples. The chain's CDR3 is CASRPDRRISYEQYF. CDR3 bases: TGTGCCAGCAGGCCCGACAGGCGAATATCCTACGAGCAGTACTTC.